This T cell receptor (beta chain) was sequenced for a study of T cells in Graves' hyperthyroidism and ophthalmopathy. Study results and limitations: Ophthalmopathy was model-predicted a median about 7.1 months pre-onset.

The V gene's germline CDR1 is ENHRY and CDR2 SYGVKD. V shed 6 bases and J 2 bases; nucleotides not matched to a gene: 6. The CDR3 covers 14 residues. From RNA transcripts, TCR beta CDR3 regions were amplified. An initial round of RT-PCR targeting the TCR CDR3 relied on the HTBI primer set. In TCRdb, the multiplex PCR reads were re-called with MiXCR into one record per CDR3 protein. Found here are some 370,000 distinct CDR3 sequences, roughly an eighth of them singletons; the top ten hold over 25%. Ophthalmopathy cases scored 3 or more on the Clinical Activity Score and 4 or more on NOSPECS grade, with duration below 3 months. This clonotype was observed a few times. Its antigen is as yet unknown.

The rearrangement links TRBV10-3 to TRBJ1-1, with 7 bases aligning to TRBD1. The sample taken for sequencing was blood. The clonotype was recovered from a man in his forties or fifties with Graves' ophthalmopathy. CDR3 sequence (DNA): TGTGCCATCAGCGAACAGGGGATCAACACTGAAGCTTTCTTT. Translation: CAISEQGINTEAFF.